The TCR beta chain under discussion was sequenced for a study of cytomegalovirus exposure and HLA in healthy donors. The PCR ran on 60 Vbeta and 13 Jbeta primers. Produced via immunoSEQ multiplex PCR; TCRdb's table is partial and in-frame only. The data show 150,000 to 200,000 clones, roughly 84% seen once. Sequences were obtained from PBMCs. The source of this sequence is a boy younger than 18 in good health and CMV-seronegative.

The CDR3 DNA sequence: TGTGCCAGCAGCGCTCCCGGGACAGGGGGATTGAGCTATGGCTACACCTTC. Residues: CASSAPGTGGLSYGYTF. The chain links TRBV9 to TRBJ1-2; 11 nucleotides match TRBD1. The germline V gene encodes CDR1 SGDLS and CDR2 YYNGEE. The length of the CDR3 is 17 residues. V lost 3 bases, J lost 4 bases, and 11 bases stayed unmatched.